The source of this T cell receptor beta chain is a study of T cell responses to AZD1222 COVID-19 vaccine. Sequenced by immunoSEQ multiplex PCR; TCRdb stores in-frame clones only, minus some. The table lists 90,000 to 110,000 clones, approximately 88% of them singletons. V was pared by 0 bases and J by 0 bases, with 6 bases between. CDR3 length: 16 amino acids. In germline, CDR1 is KGHSH, CDR2 LQKENI. Comment on this clone: Its target is not known.

Findings and caveats of the study: When two AZD1222 doses had been given, Spike-specific TCR breadth and depth rose. Scientists sampled the repertoires only once the peak T cell response had passed.

The chain is built from TRBV18 and TRBJ2-6; D is perhaps TRBD2 (5 bases). The specimen was peripheral blood, collected on day 0 of AZD1222 vaccination. The sequence was collected from an adult in good health. DNA for the CDR3: TGTGCCAGCTCACCACCGGCGGGCTCTGGGGCCAACGTCCTGACTTTC. It yields the protein CASSPPAGSGANVLTF.